Presented here are 28 T cell receptor beta chains from one specimen sequenced in a study of identical twins. TCRdb called the 5' RACE reads again in MiXCR, with one record for every CDR3 protein. Among around 250,000 distinct CDR3 sequences, 5.5% to 7% were seen once, and the ten largest hold 3.6%. The same data also contributed to another study, on yellow fever vaccine responses in identical twins.

Sequencing was performed on memory (CD45RO+) T cells sorted from blood. These TCRs come from a woman under 30 in good health.

The V gene is TRBV6-1, the J gene TRBJ2-3; TRBD2 matches at 7 bases. With 7 bases clipped from V and 2 bases from J, the junction kept 9 bases outside the gene matches. Per germline, CDR1 MNHNS and CDR2 SASEGT. This CDR3 contains 15 residues. This CDR3 is CASKWVAGNTDTQYF. The CDR3 DNA is TGTGCCAGCAAATGGGTAGCGGGCAACACAGATACGCAGTATTTT.

V gene TRBV5-6 combines with J gene TRBJ2-7, with a possible D match to TRBD2 (7 bases). CDR3 size: 15 residues. Between the trimmed V and J ends, which lost 7 bases and 0 bases, there was a span of 17 bases. Germline CDR1 reads SGHDT; CDR2 reads YYEEEE. CDR3 loop: CASVPRGGSSYEQYF. For the CDR3, the DNA is TGTGCCAGCGTCCCAAGGGGGGGGAGCTCCTACGAGCAGTACTTC.

This clonotype was picked up a small number of times. The chain couples TRBV11-2 to TRBJ2-7; tentatively, D is TRBD1 (6 bases). Germline values: CDR1 SGHAT, CDR2 FQNNGV. Trimming removed 5 bases at V and 0 bases at J, with 14 bases between. This CDR3 has 15 residues. CDR3 region: CASSPGRGNSYEQYF. The DNA of the CDR3 is TGTGCCAGCAGCCCTGGAAGGGGGAACTCCTACGAGCAGTACTTC.

This clonotype was seen only a few times. This chain links TRBV28 with TRBJ2-5; a weak D match, TRBD1 (6 bases). Germline V gives CDR1 MDHEN, CDR2 SYDVKM. The V end lost 4 bases, the J end lost 5 bases, and 14 bases lay between the germline ends. The CDR3 has 14 residues. CDR3: CASSWQGMTETQYF. Written as DNA, the CDR3 is TGTGCCAGCAGTTGGCAGGGGATGACGGAGACCCAGTACTTC.

This clonotype was counted only a few times. The genes are TRBV6-1 and TRBJ1-4; the match to TRBD1 covers 10 bases. This CDR3 has 16 residues. The germline V gene has CDR1 MNHNS and CDR2 SASEGT. J was trimmed by 10 bases and V by 6 bases; bases with no gene match: 14. The CDR3 DNA reads TGTGCCAGCAGATCAACCGGGGACAGGGGAGGAGGAAAACTGTTTTTT. Translation: CASRSTGDRGGGKLFF.

The J gene is TRBJ2-7, the V gene TRBV4-1; no clear D gene. The CDR3 is made up of 13 amino acids. The germline V and J ends were trimmed by 4 bases and 6 bases, with 13 bases remaining between them. Germline-derived CDR1 and CDR2 are MGHRA and YSYEKL. CDR3 sequence: CASSLGPTGEQYF. CDR3 bases: TGCGCCAGCAGCCTCGGACCCACGGGCGAGCAGTACTTC.

This clonotype was seen at least ten times. The gene calls are TRBV10-3 and TRBJ1-6; 7 bases line up with TRBD1. The junction had 1 base not matched to a gene; V was cut back by 5 bases and J by 0 bases. Germline-derived CDR1 and CDR2 are ENHRY and SYGVKD. This CDR3 contains 15 residues. The CDR3 reads CAISPGGSYNSPLHF. CDR3 DNA: TGTGCCATCAGTCCAGGGGGCTCCTATAATTCACCCCTCCACTTT.

The chain is built from TRBV18 and TRBJ1-1; D gene uncertain. CDR3 size: 13 residues. V was shortened by 2 bases and J by 4 bases, with 8 bases between the two germline ends. The germline CDR1 and CDR2 sequences are KGHSH and LQKENI. The CDR3 DNA sequence: TGTGCCAGCTCACCAGGGGTGACCACTGAAGCTTTCTTT. It is translated as CASSPGVTTEAFF. The variable domain in full, with the rest retrieved from reference TRBV18 and TRBJ1-1, is NAGVMQNPRHLVRRRGQEARLRCSPMKGHSHVYWYRQLPEEGLKFMVYLQKENIIDESGMPKERFSAEFPKEGPSILRIQQVVRGDSAAYFCASSPGVTTEAFFGQGTRLTVV.

This clonotype has a single count. The chain links TRBV20-1 to TRBJ2-4; TRBD2 is a possible D gene (6 bases). The CDR3 extends over 13 amino acids. The V gene's germline CDR1 is DFQATT and CDR2 SNEGSKA (reference sequence). V lost 6 bases to trimming and J lost 4 bases, with 13 bases between them. CDR3 sequence (DNA): TGCAGTGCCCCGCGGGACGGAAAAAACATTCAGTACTTC. Translation gives CSAPRDGKNIQYF.

This clonotype was detected a few times. V gene TRBV7-9 combines with J gene TRBJ2-1; D might be TRBD1 (5 bases). The V end lost 5 bases, the J end lost 12 bases, and 20 bases lay between the germline ends. The CDR3 is 14 amino acids. Germline CDR1 is SEHNR and CDR2 is FQNEAQ (reference sequence). This chain's CDR3 is CASSQVGAVQGQFF. CDR3 DNA: TGTGCCAGCAGCCAGGTAGGGGCGGTACAAGGGCAGTTCTTC.

This clonotype was observed a handful of times. The rearrangement links TRBV5-5 to TRBJ1-5; 9 bases fit TRBD1. V was pared by 4 bases and J by 6 bases, with 5 bases of the junction left unmatched. The CDR3 runs to 14 residues. Germline-derived CDR1 and CDR2 are SGHKS and YYEKEE (reference sequence). The CDR3 loop reads CASSVQGAGQPQHF. The CDR3 DNA follows: TGTGCCAGCAGCGTACAGGGGGCCGGTCAGCCCCAGCATTTT. The variable domain in full, completed from reference TRBV5-5 and TRBJ1-5, reads DAGVTQSPTHLIKTRGQQVTLRCSPISGHKSVSWYQQVLGQGPQFIFQYYEKEERGRGNFPDRFSARQFPNYSSELNVNALLLGDSALYLCASSVQGAGQPQHFGDGTRLSIL.

The J gene is TRBJ1-4, the V gene TRBV12-3 or TRBV12-4; no clear D. Deletions cut 3 bases from V and 4 bases from J, with 12 bases between. The CDR3 contains 15 residues. The CDR3: CASSFGGSSNEKLFF. The CDR3 DNA sequence: TGTGCCAGCAGTTTTGGTGGCAGCAGTAATGAAAAACTGTTTTTT.

The chain joins TRBV7-2 to TRBJ1-5; D gene ambiguous. This CDR3 is built from 12 residues. CDR1 is SGHTA, CDR2 FQGNSA, per germline. V lost 1 base to trimming and J lost 9 bases, with 7 bases between them. CDR3 sequence reads: CASSLVRGPQHF. CDR3 DNA sequence: TGTGCCAGCAGCTTAGTCCGTGGGCCCCAGCATTTT.

There are a few counts of this clonotype. The chain recombines TRBV20-1 with TRBJ1-1; a weak D match, TRBD1 (5 bases). V was cut by 4 bases and J by 4 bases, with 16 bases left in between. Germline CDR1 and CDR2: DFQATT and SNEGSKA (reference sequence). The CDR3 totals 14 residues. As DNA, the CDR3 is TGCAGTGCTAAGGTCTTACAGGATGGCACTGAAGCTTTCTTT. Protein product: CSAKVLQDGTEAFF.

For this clonotype: This may arise from a read error, as a much more abundant clone is one base away. In DNA, the CDR3 is TGTGCCAGTTTAGTAGCGTCATACAAGGAGCAGTACTTC. The encoded protein is CASLVASYKEQYF. V is TRBV2 and J is TRBJ2-7; TRBD2 is a possible D gene (5 bases). From germline, CDR1 is SNHLY and CDR2 FYNNEI. This CDR3 spans 13 amino acids. V was pared by 9 bases and J by 7 bases, with 19 bases between.

This clonotype came up many times. The chain carries TRBV24-1 and TRBJ2-1, with D perhaps matching TRBD2 (6 bases). The CDR3 extends over 13 amino acids. CDR1 and CDR2 (germline): KGHDR, SFDVKD. V shed 1 base and J shed 10 bases, with 10 bases lying between them. CDR3 DNA: TGTGCCACCAGTGATTTTAAGGGAGGAGAGCAGTTCTTC. Its translation is CATSDFKGGEQFF.

This clonotype has ten or more counts. The CDR3 here is CASSHPDYRQFF. Written as DNA, the CDR3 is TGTGCCAGCAGTCACCCCGACTACCGGCAGTTCTTC. This chain connects TRBV6-2 or TRBV6-3 to TRBJ2-1; TRBD2 might be the D (5 bases). Trimming took 5 bases from V and 12 from J, leaving 14 bases between them. Germline assignment: CDR1 MNHEY and CDR2 SVGEGT. This CDR3 region has 12 residues.

This clonotype occurred many times. The chain links TRBV5-1 to TRBJ2-5, with 7 nucleotides matching TRBD1. The CDR3 sequence is 14 residues long. Germline CDR1 and CDR2: SGHRS and YFSETQ. J was trimmed by 5 bases and V by 4 bases; bases with no gene match: 8. The DNA for the CDR3 is TGCGCCAGCAGCATGAGACAGGGAGCGGAGACCCAGTACTTC. Protein product: CASSMRQGAETQYF. The variable domain in full, with the rest retrieved from reference TRBV5-1 and TRBJ2-5, is KAGVTQTPRYLIKTRGQQVTLSCSPISGHRSVSWYQQTPGQGLQFLFEYFSETQRNKGNFPGRFSGRQFSNSRSEMNVSTLELGDSALYLCASSMRQGAETQYFGPGTRLLVL.

This clonotype appeared a few times. V gene TRBV20-1 combines with J gene TRBJ2-3; the D gene could be TRBD1 or TRBD2 (6 bases each). The CDR3 loop spans 18 amino acids. Germline V gives CDR1 DFQATT, CDR2 SNEGSKA (reference sequence). Trimming stripped 1 base from V and 2 bases from J, with 22 bases between. The CDR3 region has the DNA TGCAGTGCTAGAGGGGGGGCAGGGAAAATGGGGCCCACAGATACGCAGTATTTT. Its protein product is CSARGGAGKMGPTDTQYF.

The table lists this clonotype with many counts. The chain recombines TRBV25-1 with TRBJ2-7, with 14 bases aligning to TRBD2. The CDR3 loop spans 16 amino acids. After removal of 3 bases from V and 6 bases from J, the junction contained 7 bases not matched to a gene. The V gene's germline CDR1 is MGHDK and CDR2 SYGVNS. CDR3 amino acids: CASSEPGLAGVREQYF. CDR3 bases: TGTGCCAGCAGTGAGCCGGGACTAGCGGGAGTCCGCGAGCAGTACTTC.

In its sample, this clonotype was seen many times. The chain's CDR3 is CASSLSAGPSETQYF. The DNA of the CDR3 is TGTGCCAGCAGCTTATCGGCAGGGCCAAGTGAGACCCAGTACTTC. The chain employs TRBV7-7 and TRBJ2-5, with a possible D match to TRBD1 (5 bases). The CDR3 spans 15 residues. Looked up from germline, CDR1 is SSHAT and CDR2 is FNYEAQ (reference sequence). The V gene lost 2 bases and the J gene lost 5 bases, with 15 bases spanning the gap. Supplemented by reference TRBV7-7 and TRBJ2-5, the full variable domain reads GAGVSQSPRYKVTKRGQDVTLRCDPISSHATLYWYQQALGQGPEFLTYFNYEAQPDKSGLPSDRFSAERPEGSISTLTIQRTEQRDSAMYRCASSLSAGPSETQYFGPGTRLLVL.

This clonotype was seen at least ten times. V is TRBV12-3 or TRBV12-4 and J is TRBJ1-4; D is ambiguous. This CDR3 is 15 amino acids long. V shed 7 bases and J shed 7 bases, with 19 bases lying between them. The CDR3 bases are TGTGCCAGCACCCCCCGGAAAGGGTATAGTGAAAAACTGTTTTTT. The encoded protein is CASTPRKGYSEKLFF.

The rearrangement uses TRBV6-5 and TRBJ2-7, with D possibly TRBD2 on 5 matching bases. Trimming removed 4 bases from V and 3 bases from J, with 10 bases in between. The CDR3 consists of 13 residues. Germline lookup yields CDR1 MNHEY and CDR2 SVGAGI. The CDR3 is CASSFGIDYEQYV. The CDR3, as DNA: TGTGCCAGCAGTTTCGGGATCGACTACGAGCAGTACGTC.

The V and J genes are TRBV20-1 and TRBJ2-1; 11 bases map to TRBD2. CDR1 DFQATT and CDR2 SNEGSKA come from the germline V gene (reference sequence). This CDR3 spans 14 amino acids. Trimming at V came to 5 bases and at J to 4 bases, leaving 4 bases not matched to a gene. The CDR3 nucleotides are TGCAGTGCTGCCGGGACTAGCGGATACAATGAGCAGTTCTTC. Its translation is CSAAGTSGYNEQFF.

The table lists this clonotype with many counts. The gene calls are TRBV5-1 and TRBJ2-3, with D uncertain. The ends were cut back, 5 bases at V and 5 bases at J, with 6 bases in the middle. The CDR3 has 11 amino acids. The germline V gene encodes CDR1 SGHRS and CDR2 YFSETQ. In DNA, the CDR3 is TGCGCCAGCAGGAAGGGAGATACGCAGTATTTT. This encodes CASRKGDTQYF. The full variable domain, in which reference TRBV5-1 and TRBJ2-3 provide the parts outside the CDR3, is KAGVTQTPRYLIKTRGQQVTLSCSPISGHRSVSWYQQTPGQGLQFLFEYFSETQRNKGNFPGRFSGRQFSNSRSEMNVSTLELGDSALYLCASRKGDTQYFGPGTRLTVL.

The table lists this clonotype with a few counts. The chain links TRBV4-1 to TRBJ2-7; D is possibly TRBD2 (6 bases). The CDR3 totals 17 residues. V dropped 0 bases and J dropped 0 bases, with 15 bases sitting between them. CDR1 MGHRA and CDR2 YSYEKL come from the germline V gene. In DNA form, the CDR3 reads TGCGCCAGCAGCCAAGATTGGAGGGGCGGTAGCTCCTACGAGCAGTACTTC. Its translation: CASSQDWRGGSSYEQYF.

At least ten counts were recorded for this clonotype. This chain links TRBV28 with TRBJ2-7; 8 bases align to TRBD2. Germline V gives CDR1 MDHEN, CDR2 SYDVKM. V trimming: 8 bases; J trimming: 4 bases; junction bases outside the gene matches: 13. CDR3 length equals 15 residues. In DNA form, the CDR3 reads TGTGCCAGCCGAACTAGCGGACCGTCTAAGTACGAGCAGTACTTC. Translation gives CASRTSGPSKYEQYF.

This chain uses TRBV5-1 with TRBJ2-6, with D unclear. Germline CDR1 SGHRS, CDR2 YFSETQ. Trimming took 0 bases from V and 0 from J, leaving 4 bases between them. The CDR3 is 15 amino acids. CDR3 bases: TGCGCCAGCAGCTTGGCGCGCTCTGGGGCCAACGTCCTGACTTTC. The encoded protein is CASSLARSGANVLTF.